This T cell receptor (beta chain) stems from a study of response to subunit inactivated influenza vaccine (dated by TCRdb to about 2018). Background for the entire study: The study used deep quantitative T cell receptor repertoire profiling to track responses to a trivalent subunit inactivated influenza vaccine.

From the cysteine through the phenylalanine, the CDR3 covers 12 amino acids. Here the CDR3 DNA is all that survives: 36 bases in frame from base 1. CDR1 is given as MGHDK and CDR2 as SYGVNS, both from the germline V gene. V lost 0 bases and J lost 10 bases; the stretch between them is 9 bases long. Library preparation employed RT-PCR. Sequencing used an Illumina HiSeq 2500. TCRdb reprocessing: public reads trimmed at Q25 with fastp, clones called with MiXCR, in-frame beta chains kept. Here each entry gathers all rows of one CDR3 protein and keeps the most common genes and DNA. The sample profile shows around 850,000 distinct CDR3 sequences; 18% of them were found once. The biggest ten clones account for approximately 10% of the sample. Overall study results and their limits: It was suggested by the authors that each seasonal influenza vaccination may recruit only a limited number of new T cells.

The table lists this clonotype with a few counts. Its recognized antigen is unknown. Per-nucleotide qualities are absent, and no much larger clonotype sits a single base away. Sequenced here: PBMCs from blood, sampled 5 days after vaccination. The rearranged chain carries TRBV25-1 and TRBJ1-1; a tentative D match to TRBD1 spans 5 bases. This receptor was obtained from a man aged 45-60 years who received an inactivated influenza vaccine. Donor details come from another sample of the same person, matched by shared clones. At the DNA level, the sequence is TGTGCCAGCAGTGAATATGGGGGTGGAGCTTTCTTT. Translated, this gives CASSEYGGGAFF.